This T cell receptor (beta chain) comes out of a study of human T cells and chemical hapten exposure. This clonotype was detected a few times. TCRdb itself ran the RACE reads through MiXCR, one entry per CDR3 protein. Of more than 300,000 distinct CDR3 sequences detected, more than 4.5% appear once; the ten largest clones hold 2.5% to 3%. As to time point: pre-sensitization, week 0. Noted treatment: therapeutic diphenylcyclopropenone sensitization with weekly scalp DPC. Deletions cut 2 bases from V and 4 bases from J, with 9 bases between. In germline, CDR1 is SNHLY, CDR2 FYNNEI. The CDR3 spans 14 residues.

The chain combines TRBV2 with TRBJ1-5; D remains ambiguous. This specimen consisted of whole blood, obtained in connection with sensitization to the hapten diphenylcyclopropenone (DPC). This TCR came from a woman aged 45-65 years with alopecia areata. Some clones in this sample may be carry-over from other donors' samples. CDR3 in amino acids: CASSEWGSNQPQHF. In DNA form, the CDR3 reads TGTGCCAGCAGTGAATGGGGTTCTAATCAGCCCCAGCATTTT. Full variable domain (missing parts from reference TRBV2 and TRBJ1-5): EPEVTQTPSHQVTQMGQEVILRCVPISNHLYFYWYRQILGQKVEFLVSFYNNEISEKSEIFDDQFSVERPDGSNFTLKIRSTKLEDSAMYFCASSEWGSNQPQHFGDGTRLSIL.